Sequencing of this TCR beta chain was carried out in a study of lymphopenia after photon versus proton radiotherapy. Study-wide findings and caveats: Proton therapy kept repertoires fairly stable, unlike photons, which gained effector/memory cells. Better survival with proton therapy was suggested as possible, not demonstrated. Larger post-nadir TCR diversity loss correlated inversely with survival in deceased patients. Oligoclonal CD8+ Temra expansion after nadir drove photon patients' diversity drop.

Profiling relied on immunoSEQ multiplex PCR, and the TCRdb table lists in-frame clones only, not all of them. The sample carries over 50,000 clones, around 86% recorded once. CDR3 length: 17 residues. Trimming removed 10 bases from V and 7 bases from J, with 29 bases in between. Germline loops: CDR1 SNHLY, CDR2 FYNNEI. This clone came up a few times. Its antigen is still unknown. The V gene is TRBV2, the J gene TRBJ2-1, with D perhaps being TRBD1 or TRBD2 (5 bases each). This receptor was identified in a man aged 40-49 years with gastric cancer. Material: peripheral blood, obtained from a patient treated with photon-based radiotherapy. Written as DNA, the CDR3 is TGTGCCACCGAAGCCCGGGACCCCCGGAGAAGGTCGAATGAGCAGTTCTTC. It codes for CATEARDPRRRSNEQFF.